This T cell receptor (beta chain) was obtained from a study of blood T cell repertoires in COVID-19. This clone was found once. Assay: immunoSEQ multiplex PCR; the TCRdb copy retains only in-frame clones and omits some. The table has approximately 250,000 clones, around nine tenths seen once. The clonotype originates from a woman between 55 and 75 years old who had recovered from COVID-19. Sequencing was performed on peripheral blood.

CDR3 nucleotide sequence: TGTGCCAGTAGTATCTCCAGGGAGGAGTATGGCTACACCTTC. Its translation: CASSISREEYGYTF. The rearrangement links TRBV19 to TRBJ1-2, with D possibly matching TRBD1 (5 bases). CDR3 length: 14 residues. Germline V gene lookup returns CDR1 LNHDA and CDR2 SQIVND (reference sequence). Deletions cut 3 bases from V and 5 bases from J, with 13 bases between.